Here is one TCR beta chain with its context. The CDR3 length is 13 residues. The V gene end was trimmed by 6 bases and the J gene end by 8 bases; junction bases not matched to a gene: 8. Amplification of TRBV12-4/TRBJ1-2 clonotypes used adaptor-ligated barcode primers. TCRdb reprocessed the multiplex PCR reads via MiXCR and lists one record per CDR3 protein. Here the sample spans hundreds of distinct CDR3 sequences, roughly 21% being singletons. Naive CD4+ T cells were purified with Tregs depleted by CD25. Sequenced sample: naive CD4+ T cells sorted from blood. As for subset: naive CD4+ T cells, CD4+CD45RA+CD25-. This chain joins TRBV12-3 or TRBV12-4 and TRBJ1-2; 8 nucleotides agree with TRBD1. This clonotype was obtained from a female donor with breast cancer. CDR3 protein: CASRAGQVEGYTF. DNA of the CDR3: TGTGCCAGCAGGGCGGGACAGGTCGAGGGCTACACCTTC.